This T cell receptor (beta chain) was found in a study of cytomegalovirus exposure and HLA in healthy donors. Comments on this clone: What it recognizes is unknown.

Trimming removed 2 bases from V and 3 bases from J, with 17 bases in between. Looked up from germline, CDR1 is SGHTA and CDR2 is FQGNSA. CDR3 length: 16 residues. Overall study results and limits: Earlier findings revealed that most TCR beta V segments proved productive either about 87% or about 30% of the time. Using the classifier, cytomegalovirus status was reportedly diagnosed with high specificity and sensitivity. The authors excluded some V segments, including TRBV6-2 and TRBV6-3, as indistinguishable.

Both 60 Vbeta primers and 13 Jbeta primers went into the PCR. Sequencing used immunoSEQ multiplex PCR; TCRdb keeps in-frame clones, though not all of them. This table holds around 94,000 clones, over 65% found once. This TCR was recovered from a man in his forties in good health and CMV-seronegative. The chain couples TRBV7-2 to TRBJ2-7; D is undetermined. Input material: PBMCs. The CDR3 region is CASSLLLGYLHYEQYF. The DNA of the CDR3 is TGTGCCAGCAGCTTATTGCTCGGTTATCTTCACTACGAGCAGTACTTC.